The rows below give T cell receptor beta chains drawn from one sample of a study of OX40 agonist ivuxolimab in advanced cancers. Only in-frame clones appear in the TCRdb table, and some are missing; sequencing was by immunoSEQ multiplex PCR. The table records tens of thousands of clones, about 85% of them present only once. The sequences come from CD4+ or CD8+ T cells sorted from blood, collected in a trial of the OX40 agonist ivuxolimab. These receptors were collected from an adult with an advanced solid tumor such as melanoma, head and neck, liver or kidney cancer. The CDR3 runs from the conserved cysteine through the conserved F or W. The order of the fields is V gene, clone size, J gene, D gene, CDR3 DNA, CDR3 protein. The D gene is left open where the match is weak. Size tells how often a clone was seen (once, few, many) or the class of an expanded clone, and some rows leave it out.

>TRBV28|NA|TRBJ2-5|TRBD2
TGTGCCAGCAGTCCCCTGGGGCTAGCGGGGAAAGAGACCCAGTACTTC
CASSPLGLAGKETQYF
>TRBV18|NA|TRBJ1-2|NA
TGTGCCAGCTCACCCGGGACAAACTATGGCTACACCTTC
CASSPGTNYGYTF
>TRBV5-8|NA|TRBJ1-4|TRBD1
TGTGCCAGCAGCCGAACCGGACAGGGAACGACTAATGAAAAACTGTTTTTT
CASSRTGQGTTNEKLFF
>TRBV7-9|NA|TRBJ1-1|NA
TGTGCCAGCAGCTTGGGCAGGGTCGGCGCGGACACTGAAGCTTTCTTT
CASSLGRVGADTEAFF
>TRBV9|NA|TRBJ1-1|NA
TGTGCCAGCAGCGTACAGGTTCTGAACACTGAAGCTTTCTTT
CASSVQVLNTEAFF
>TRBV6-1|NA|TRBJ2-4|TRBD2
TGTGCCAGCAGTGAAACCTCTAGCGGGGGGGCTAAAAACATTCAGTACTTC
CASSETSSGGAKNIQYF
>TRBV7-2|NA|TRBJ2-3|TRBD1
TGTGCCAGCAGCCAAGCAGGGACAGGGGCCACAGATACGCAGTATTTT
CASSQAGTGATDTQYF
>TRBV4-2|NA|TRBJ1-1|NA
TGTGCCAGCAGCCAAGAAGGGCTGAACACTGAAGCTTTCTTT
CASSQEGLNTEAFF
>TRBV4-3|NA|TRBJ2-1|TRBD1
TGCGCCAGCAGCCAAGAACAGGGGAAGTGGACAGCCGATGAGCAGTTCTTC
CASSQEQGKWTADEQFF
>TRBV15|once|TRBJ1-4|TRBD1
TGTGCCACCAGCAGACCGACAGGGGATGAAAAACTGTTTTTT
CATSRPTGDEKLFF
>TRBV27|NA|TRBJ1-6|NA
TGTGCCAGCAGTTCGGACAGCTACTATAATTCACCCCTCCACTTT
CASSSDSYYNSPLHF
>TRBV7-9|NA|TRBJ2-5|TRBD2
TGTGCCAGCAGCTTCGGGACTTTGGGACTAGCGGGGGGCCAAGAGACCCAGTACTTC
CASSFGTLGLAGGQETQYF
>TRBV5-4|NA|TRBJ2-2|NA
TGTGCCAGCAGCATAGATACGGGGACCGTGACCGGGGAGCTGTTTTTT
CASSIDTGTVTGELFF
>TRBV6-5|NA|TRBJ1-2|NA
TGTGCCAGCCTGGGGAACTATGGCTACACCTTC
CASLGNYGYTF
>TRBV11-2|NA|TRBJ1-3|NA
TGTGCCAGCAGCCCCCAGAGGCGAAACACCATATATTTT
CASSPQRRNTIYF
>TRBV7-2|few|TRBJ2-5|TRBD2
TGTGCCAGCAGCCGGACTAGCGGGGGGGCGGCAGAGACCCAGTACTTC
CASSRTSGGAAETQYF
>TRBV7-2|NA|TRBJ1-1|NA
TGTGCCAGCAGCTTACGGGATGTACGGGTAGGCACTGAAGCTTTCTTT
CASSLRDVRVGTEAFF
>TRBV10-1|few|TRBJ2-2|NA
TGCGCCAGCAGTGGATATCTCACGGACACCGGGGAGCTGTTTTTT
CASSGYLTDTGELFF